The present entry profiles one T cell receptor (beta chain) with its context. Its antigen remains unknown. Repertoires were generated with immunoSEQ multiplex PCR, while TCRdb's copy carries only in-frame clones and drops some. This table has fewer than 15,000 clones, roughly 74% appearing once. This specimen comes from a study of tumor-infiltrating lymphocytes in localized non-small cell lung cancer. For the study at large: Several tumor histologies, both smoking statuses, and some post-neoadjuvant chemotherapy samples were included.

There are 12 residues in the CDR3. CDR1 is SGHAT and CDR2 is FQNNGV in the germline V gene. The J segment lost 8 bases and the V segment lost 6 bases, leaving 6 bases of the junction unmatched. Findings and caveats of the study: Available tissue quantity limited TCR sequencing to a patient subset.

This clonotype originated in a human donor with non-small cell lung cancer. The material sequenced was uninvolved lung tissue not adjacent to the tumor. V gene TRBV11-2 combines with J gene TRBJ1-2, with 7 bases aligning to TRBD1. CDR3: CASSATGAGYTF. CDR3 bases: TGTGCCAGCAGTGCCACAGGGGCCGGCTACACCTTC.